This T cell receptor (beta chain) derives from a study of T cell responses to AZD1222 COVID-19 vaccine (dated by TCRdb to the early 2020s). As for the study more broadly: Because spike-specific TCR depth and breadth did not differ between the two schedules, AZD1222 recipients who got a second dose at roughly 4 weeks were pooled with those who got a second dose at roughly 12 weeks. Trial participants were enrolled by age into subgroups of 18-55, 56-69 and 70-plus years, and around 150, 28 and 57 TCR-sequenced participants, respectively, were included in these subgroups. A total of approximately 240 trial participants underwent TCR sequencing, of whom around 200 received two doses of AZD1222 and roughly 25 received two doses of the MenACWY control vaccine. Study-wide findings and limitations: Conclusions about previously exposed vaccinees are limited because only six or seven AZD1222 recipients were SARS-CoV-2 seropositive at baseline. The vaccine-associated CD4 TCRs covered the entire spike protein, and the dominant responses fell in regions 160-218 and 743-854. Because no day 14 peak-response samples were available, the repertoires could be characterized only after the peak T cell response. Spike-specific TCR breadth and depth rose significantly after two AZD1222 doses compared with day 0 and with MenACWY recipients. Reportedly, almost half of the unique spike-specific TCRs recognized epitopes lying outside the regions that are mutated in the B.1.351 and B.1.1.7 variants. The 56-69-year group was small, and its depth increase did not reach significance, likely because of low power. Participants were mostly white British and included more females than males, and it was suggested by the authors that clonal diversity may have been underestimated.

There are 14 amino acids in the CDR3, from cysteine to phenylalanine inclusive. Only CDR3 DNA is held: 42 bases, read in frame from base 1. Relative to germline, V is 0 bases shorter and J is 10 bases shorter, with 14 bases between their ends. CDR1 is given as MNHEY and CDR2 as SMNVEV, both from the germline V gene (reference sequence). The CDR3 regions of human TCRbeta chains were subjected to immunosequencing. The authors processed their data as follows. TCRs in the repertoires were compared against a reference library of SARS-CoV-2-specific TCRs that had been generated with the MIRA antigen-specificity platform. Breadth meant the fraction of unique TCRs that were SARS-CoV-2-associated, whereas depth meant the fraction of total T cells that were SARS-CoV-2-associated. Each spike-specific TCR was assigned to its reactive spike region and to a CD4 or CD8 class using the MIRA data. Log10-transformed breadth and depth values were compared by one-way ANOVA with Sidak's multiple comparisons tests. Drawn from immuneACCESS, this table holds only the in-frame rearrangements with V and J called that TCRdb kept. Clones are partly lost; checked studies trace under half to an unresolved V gene and leave the rest unexplained. The DNA gave D and trimming, while V, J and clone size come from that table. The sample includes about 120,000 clones, with around 85% observed a single time. Roughly 9% of the sample goes to the ten largest clones.

The sample's time point label is to be understood as: baseline before first vaccination. Samples from vaccinated people were obtained from the UK trials COV001 and COV002, which included a single-blind randomized controlled phase 2/3 trial of AZD1222 (ChAdOx1 nCoV-19) in healthy adults. Trial participant PBMC samples were collected at day 0 and day 28 after the second dose for TCRbeta chain sequencing. A word on this clone: What antigen it recognizes has not been identified. No quality values exist for individual bases; no much larger clone is one base distant.

The chain is assembled from TRBV27 and TRBJ2-3, with no confidently assigned D gene. The receptor comes from an adult in good health. The sequencing here drew on peripheral blood, taken on day 0 of AZD1222 vaccination. The CDR3 corresponds to CASSLSSPPTSQYF. The DNA reads as follows: TGTGCCAGCAGTTTATCATCCCCCCCCACATCGCAGTATTTT.